These 24 T cell receptor beta chains came from one sample sequenced in a study of blood T cell repertoires in COVID-19. Profiled with immunoSEQ multiplex PCR; TCRdb holds only in-frame clones, not every one. The sample consists of about 180,000 clones, approximately 86% of them appearing once. Sequenced sample: peripheral blood. All receptors derive from a man aged 55 to 69 with COVID-19, enrolled during active disease.

The chain links TRBV7-2 to TRBJ2-2; 12 bases agree with TRBD2. The junction had 10 bases not matched to a gene; V was cut back by 2 bases and J by 6 bases. CDR3 size: 18 residues. Germline CDR1 reads SGHTA; CDR2 reads FQGNSA. The CDR3 loop reads CASSLRLAGEFPPGELFF. In nucleotides, the CDR3 is TGTGCCAGCAGCTTACGACTAGCGGGAGAGTTTCCCCCCGGGGAGCTGTTTTTT.

The chain recombines TRBV10-3 with TRBJ1-1; D possibly corresponds to TRBD1 (5 bases). Trimming cost V 2 bases and J 5 bases, with 12 bases left between them. The CDR3 covers 14 residues. Germline values: CDR1 ENHRY, CDR2 SYGVKD. CDR3 DNA: TGTGCCATCAGTGAGATCGGGGGAGGGACTGAAGCTTTCTTT. It encodes CAISEIGGGTEAFF.

The rearrangement uses TRBV19 and TRBJ1-2; D perhaps matches TRBD1 (5 bases). Trimming cost V 3 bases and J 4 bases, with 9 bases left between them. The CDR3 has 13 residues. Germline assignment: CDR1 LNHDA and CDR2 SQIVND (reference sequence). The CDR3 nucleotides read TGTGCCAGTAGTATTCATACAGGCTATGGCTACACCTTC. Translated: CASSIHTGYGYTF. The complete variable domain, with remaining parts taken from reference TRBV19 and TRBJ1-2, reads DGGITQSPKYLFRKEGQNVTLSCEQNLNHDAMYWYRQDPGQGLRLIYYSQIVNDFQKGDIAEGYSVSREKKESFPLTVTSAQKNPTAFYLCASSIHTGYGYTFGSGTRLTVV.

This chain joins TRBV19 and TRBJ1-2, with D unclear. With 3 bases removed from V and 8 bases from J, the gap between germline ends came to 13 bases. This CDR3 is built from 13 residues. Germline-derived CDR1 and CDR2 are LNHDA and SQIVND (reference sequence). The DNA of the CDR3 is TGTGCCAGTAGTATCTGGAGCCGAGGAGGCTACACCTTC. This codes for CASSIWSRGGYTF.

The chain uses TRBV29-1 and TRBJ1-1; D is possibly TRBD1 (5 bases). Trimming shortened V by 0 bases and J by 4 bases, and 18 bases separated the two germline ends. The CDR3 is made up of 16 amino acids. Germline lookup yields CDR1 SQVTM and CDR2 ANQGSEA. The CDR3 here is CSVEDPPGILFTEAFF. CDR3 sequence (DNA): TGCAGCGTTGAAGACCCCCCAGGGATTCTATTCACTGAAGCTTTCTTT.

This chain links TRBV2 with TRBJ1-2; D remains unclear. The germline V gene has CDR1 SNHLY and CDR2 FYNNEI. This CDR3 spans 13 amino acids. Trimming cost V 4 bases and J 2 bases, with 8 bases left between them. In nucleotides, the CDR3 is TGTGCCAGCAGTGCCCCGCAGAACTATGGCTACACCTTC. It yields the protein CASSAPQNYGYTF. The full variable domain, completed using reference TRBV2 and TRBJ1-2, is EPEVTQTPSHQVTQMGQEVILRCVPISNHLYFYWYRQILGQKVEFLVSFYNNEISEKSEIFDDQFSVERPDGSNFTLKIRSTKLEDSAMYFCASSAPQNYGYTFGSGTRLTVV.

The chain joins TRBV6-2 or TRBV6-3 to TRBJ2-7; TRBD2 matches at 10 bases. The V segment lost 2 bases and the J segment 2 bases; nucleotides outside the gene matches: 18. In germline, CDR1 is MNHEY, CDR2 SVGEGT. This CDR3 comprises 20 residues. CDR3 region: CASSYARVYSGGYLTYEQYF. The CDR3 DNA reads TGTGCCAGCAGTTACGCCCGTGTCTATAGCGGGGGGTACCTAACCTACGAGCAGTACTTC.

This chain connects TRBV7-2 to TRBJ2-1; 11 bases line up with TRBD2. Germline CDR1 and CDR2: SGHTA and FQGNSA. CDR3 size: 16 residues. J gave up 5 bases and V 4 bases, and 7 bases lay outside the gene matches. The CDR3 reads CASSSPGLAGNNEQFF. CDR3 DNA sequence: TGTGCCAGCAGCTCACCCGGACTAGCGGGCAACAATGAGCAGTTCTTC. Variable domain in full (rest from reference TRBV7-2 and TRBJ2-1): GAGVSQSPSNKVTEKGKDVELRCDPISGHTALYWYRQSLGQGLEFLIYFQGNSAPDKSGLPSDRFSAERTGGSVSTLTIQRTQQEDSAVYLCASSSPGLAGNNEQFFGPGTRLTVL.

The chain combines TRBV7-2 with TRBJ2-3; D perhaps matches TRBD1 (7 bases). The ends were cut back, 5 bases at V and 0 bases at J, with 18 bases in the middle. This CDR3 has 17 residues. Germline V gene lookup returns CDR1 SGHTA and CDR2 FQGNSA. The CDR3: CASSTQGEARSTDTQYF. The CDR3 nucleotides read TGTGCCAGCAGCACCCAGGGGGAGGCCAGAAGCACAGATACGCAGTATTTT.

The V and J genes are TRBV19 and TRBJ2-5; 7 bases align to TRBD2. From germline, CDR1 is LNHDA and CDR2 SQIVND (reference sequence). The CDR3 length is 16 residues. With 6 bases clipped from V and 1 base from J, the junction kept 11 bases outside the gene matches. CDR3 protein: CASRSWAGEIQETQYF. CDR3 in DNA: TGTGCCAGTAGGAGTTGGGCGGGGGAAATCCAAGAGACCCAGTACTTC.

This chain joins TRBV7-3 and TRBJ2-1; 14 bases map to TRBD2. Looked up from germline, CDR1 is SGHTA and CDR2 is FQGTGA. With 2 bases clipped from V and 1 base from J, the junction kept 7 bases outside the gene matches. The CDR3 is 19 amino acids. CDR3 nucleotides: TGTGCCAGCAGCTTATGGGGGACTAGCGGGAGCGGGTCCTACAATGAGCAGTTCTTC. Encoded protein: CASSLWGTSGSGSYNEQFF.

This clone occurred once. V usage is TRBV29-1 and J usage is TRBJ1-2, with unresolved D. The CDR3 loop spans 13 amino acids. Deletions cut 4 bases from V and 0 bases from J, with 9 bases between. The germline gives CDR1 SQVTM, CDR2 ANQGSEA. This CDR3 is CSVVGSANYGYTF. The CDR3 DNA reads TGCAGCGTTGTAGGAAGCGCTAACTATGGCTACACCTTC.

V usage is TRBV5-1 and J usage is TRBJ1-3; a weak D match, TRBD1 (6 bases). This CDR3 spans 16 amino acids. Trimming left V 4 bases short and J 2 bases short, with 16 bases between. CDR1 SGHRS and CDR2 YFSETQ come from the germline V gene. CDR3 sequence reads: CASSPSRQAPGNTIYF. CDR3 coding DNA: TGCGCCAGCAGCCCTTCTAGACAGGCCCCTGGAAACACCATATATTTT.

V is TRBV3-1 (or the pseudogene TRBV3-2) and J is TRBJ2-5; 7 bases fit TRBD2. The trim removed 1 base at V and 1 base at J, leaving 6 bases unmatched. There are 16 residues in the CDR3. Germline CDR1 LGHDT, CDR2 YNNKEL (reference sequence). The CDR3 protein is CASSQGSSGVQETQYF. The CDR3 nucleotides read TGTGCCAGCAGCCAAGGTTCTAGCGGAGTCCAAGAGACCCAGTACTTC.

This clone was observed a single time. The chain has TRBV5-8 and TRBJ2-7; 7 bases are shared with TRBD1. The CDR3 totals 13 residues. The ends lost 3 bases at V and 3 bases at J; junction bases unmatched: 3. Germline-derived CDR1 and CDR2 are SGHTS and YDEGEE. The DNA for the CDR3 is TGTGCCAGCAGCTCGGACAGGAACTACGAGCAGTACTTC. Its protein is CASSSDRNYEQYF.

This clone was seen only once. The V and J genes are TRBV11-3 and TRBJ2-2, with 9 bases matching TRBD2. The CDR3 has 18 residues. Germline V lookup: CDR1 SGHNT, CDR2 YENEEA. J gave up 5 bases and V 4 bases, and 14 bases lay outside the gene matches. CDR3 amino acids: CASSSPVGSGSYTGELFF. CDR3 coding DNA: TGTGCCAGCAGCTCCCCGGTCGGTAGCGGGAGCTATACCGGGGAGCTGTTTTTT.

CDR3 nucleotide sequence: TGTGCCAGCAGTTGGACAGGGGGAGGCTATGGCTACACCTTC. Its protein is CASSWTGGGYGYTF. The chain employs TRBV28 and TRBJ1-2; 10 bases map to TRBD1. There are 14 residues in the CDR3. J lost 4 bases, V lost 4 bases, and 3 bases had no gene match. Germline V gene data show CDR1 as MDHEN and CDR2 as SYDVKM.

The chain couples TRBV7-2 to TRBJ2-3; tentatively, D is TRBD2 (5 bases). This CDR3 region has 14 residues. CDR1 and CDR2 (germline): SGHTA, FQGNSA. The V gene lost 4 bases and the J gene lost 4 bases, with 12 bases spanning the gap. The CDR3 DNA reads as TGTGCCAGCAGCTCCGGGATTCCGCCAGATACGCAGTATTTT. The encoded protein is CASSSGIPPDTQYF. The whole variable domain, remainder taken from reference TRBV7-2 and TRBJ2-3, is GAGVSQSPSNKVTEKGKDVELRCDPISGHTALYWYRQSLGQGLEFLIYFQGNSAPDKSGLPSDRFSAERTGGSVSTLTIQRTQQEDSAVYLCASSSGIPPDTQYFGPGTRLTVL.

The rearrangement uses TRBV7-8 and TRBJ1-6, with D uncertain. CDR1 and CDR2 (germline): SGHVS, FQNEAQ. With 3 bases removed from V and 6 bases from J, the gap between germline ends came to 9 bases. The CDR3 covers 14 residues. CDR3 residues: CASSLVEPNSPLHF. CDR3 in DNA: TGTGCCAGCAGCTTGGTAGAGCCTAATTCACCCCTCCACTTT. Looking up the rest from reference TRBV7-8 and TRBJ1-6 gives the full variable domain: GAGVSQSPRYKVAKRGQDVALRCDPISGHVSLFWYQQALGQGPEFLTYFQNEAQLDKSGLPSDRFFAERPEGSVSTLKIQRTQQEDSAVYLCASSLVEPNSPLHFGNGTRLTVT.

The chain links TRBV6-1 to TRBJ1-1, with a weak D call TRBD1 (5 bases). The ends were cut back, 3 bases at V and 6 bases at J, with 11 bases in the middle. The CDR3 has 13 residues. Germline CDR1 and CDR2: MNHNS and SASEGT. As DNA, the CDR3 is TGTGCCAGCAGTGACCCTTTGACAGCTGAAGCTTTCTTT. Translation gives CASSDPLTAEAFF.

This chain links TRBV24-1 with TRBJ1-2; the match to TRBD1 covers 9 bases. This CDR3 has 15 residues. Germline CDR1 reads KGHDR; CDR2 reads SFDVKD. V trimming: 3 bases; J trimming: 7 bases; junction bases outside the gene matches: 8. This CDR3 is CATSDAGTGSRGYTF. CDR3 bases: TGTGCCACCAGTGATGCCGGGACAGGGTCTCGTGGCTACACCTTC.

The table lists this clone with a count of one. CDR3 coding DNA: TGTGCCAGCAGCGTTGGGGCGGGGTCGTCTGGGGCCAACGTCCTGACTTTC. Encoded protein: CASSVGAGSSGANVLTF. V is TRBV9 and J is TRBJ2-6; D possibly corresponds to TRBD2 (6 bases). CDR3 length: 17 residues. V was pared by 2 bases and J by 1 base, with 13 bases between. Germline V gene data show CDR1 as SGDLS and CDR2 as YYNGEE.

This clone was seen only a few times. The chain carries TRBV6-5 and TRBJ2-6; D call uncertain. This CDR3 contains 16 residues. The ends were cut back, 0 bases at V and 4 bases at J, with 10 bases in the middle. Germline V gives CDR1 MNHEY, CDR2 SVGAGI. CDR3 DNA: TGTGCCAGCAGTTACTCGGGCCAGTTGGGGGCCAACGTCCTGACTTTC. Translating gives CASSYSGQLGANVLTF.

This sequence joins TRBV7-9 and TRBJ2-1, with 9 nucleotides matching TRBD1. Germline CDR1 reads SEHNR; CDR2 reads FQNEAQ (reference sequence). The CDR3 spans 16 residues. V trimming: 4 bases; J trimming: 1 base; junction bases outside the gene matches: 5. The CDR3 coding sequence is TGTGCCAGCAGCTATCCGGGACAGGGATCCTACAATGAGCAGTTCTTC. Translated, it gives CASSYPGQGSYNEQFF.